This T cell receptor (beta chain) was documented in a study of T cell changes during pregnancy in multiple sclerosis. Generated by immunoSEQ multiplex PCR, the TCRdb table keeps only in-frame clones and is missing some. The sample has over 45,000 clones, roughly 89% seen once. CDR3 size: 14 residues. After removal of 5 bases from V and 9 bases from J, the junction contained 4 bases not matched to a gene. CDR1 and CDR2 (germline): SGHTA, FQGNSA. This TCR came from a female donor with multiple sclerosis, enrolled in a pregnancy study. This chain connects TRBV7-2 to TRBJ1-6; 10 nucleotides match TRBD1. The sample consisted of peripheral blood, taken in the first trimester of pregnancy. The CDR3 is CASSPGTGASPLHF. As DNA, the CDR3 is TGTGCCAGCAGCCCCGGGACAGGGGCTTCACCCCTCCACTTT.